Presented here are 5 T cell receptor beta chains from one specimen sequenced in a study of cytomegalovirus exposure and HLA in healthy donors. The primer mix had 60 Vbeta and 13 Jbeta primers. The assay was immunoSEQ multiplex PCR, and TCRdb's table has in-frame clones only and misses some. This sample's table has fewer than 150,000 clones. The sample consisted of PBMCs. All receptors come from a woman in her sixties in good health and CMV-seronegative.

This chain links TRBV5-1 with TRBJ2-5; 11 nucleotides agree with TRBD1. V was clipped by 4 bases and J by 5 bases; unmatched bases: 7. The germline CDR1 and CDR2 sequences are SGHRS and YFSETQ. The CDR3 is made up of 15 amino acids. The CDR3 DNA follows: TGCGCCAGCAGCGAGCGGACAGGGGGCGAGGAGACCCAGTACTTC. Its translation is CASSERTGGEETQYF.

The chain carries TRBV28 and TRBJ1-4, with 7 bases aligning to TRBD1. V was pared by 5 bases and J by 8 bases, with 11 bases of the junction left unmatched. The V gene's germline CDR1 is MDHEN and CDR2 SYDVKM. This CDR3 is built from 15 residues. CDR3 sequence reads: CASSPPRRTGEKLFF. The CDR3 region has the DNA TGTGCCAGCAGTCCCCCAAGGCGGACAGGCGAAAAACTGTTTTTT.

CDR3 loop: CASRAERIGTISSGNTIYF. In nucleotides, the CDR3 is TGCGCCAGCAGGGCAGAACGCATCGGGACAATCAGCTCTGGAAACACCATATATTTT. The V and J genes are TRBV5-1 and TRBJ1-3, with D perhaps TRBD1 (6 bases). CDR3 length: 19 residues. CDR1 and CDR2 (germline): SGHRS, YFSETQ. The V gene lost 5 bases and the J gene lost 0 bases, with 24 bases spanning the gap.

The chain combines TRBV6-5 with TRBJ2-7; TRBD1 matches at 10 bases. The CDR3 length is 13 residues. The V gene end was trimmed by 6 bases and the J gene end by 7 bases; junction bases not matched to a gene: 6. Germline V gene sequence: CDR1 MNHEY, CDR2 SVGAGI. CDR3 sequence: CASRRQGAQEQYF. In nucleotides, the CDR3 is TGTGCCAGCAGACGACAGGGGGCACAAGAGCAGTACTTC.

The chain links TRBV7-9 to TRBJ2-7; D uncertain. This CDR3 region has 15 residues. The ends were cut back, 1 base at V and 1 base at J, with 11 bases in the middle. The germline gives CDR1 SEHNR, CDR2 FQNEAQ (reference sequence). This CDR3 is CASSLDQSPSYEQYF. In nucleotides, the CDR3 is TGTGCCAGCAGCTTAGACCAGTCGCCGTCCTACGAGCAGTACTTC.